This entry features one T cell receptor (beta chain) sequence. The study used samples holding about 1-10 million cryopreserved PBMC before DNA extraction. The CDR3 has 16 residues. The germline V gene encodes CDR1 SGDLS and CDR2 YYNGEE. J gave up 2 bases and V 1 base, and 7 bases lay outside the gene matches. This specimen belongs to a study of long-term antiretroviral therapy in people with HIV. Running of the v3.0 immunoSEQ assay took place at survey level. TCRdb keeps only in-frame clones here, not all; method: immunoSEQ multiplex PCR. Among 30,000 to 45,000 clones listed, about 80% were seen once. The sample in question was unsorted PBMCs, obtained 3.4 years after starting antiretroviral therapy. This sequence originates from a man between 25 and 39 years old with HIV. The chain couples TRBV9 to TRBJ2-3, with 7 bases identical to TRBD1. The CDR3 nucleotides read TGTGCCAGCAGCGTAAAACAGGGGAAGTACACAGATACGCAGTATTTT. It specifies CASSVKQGKYTDTQYF.